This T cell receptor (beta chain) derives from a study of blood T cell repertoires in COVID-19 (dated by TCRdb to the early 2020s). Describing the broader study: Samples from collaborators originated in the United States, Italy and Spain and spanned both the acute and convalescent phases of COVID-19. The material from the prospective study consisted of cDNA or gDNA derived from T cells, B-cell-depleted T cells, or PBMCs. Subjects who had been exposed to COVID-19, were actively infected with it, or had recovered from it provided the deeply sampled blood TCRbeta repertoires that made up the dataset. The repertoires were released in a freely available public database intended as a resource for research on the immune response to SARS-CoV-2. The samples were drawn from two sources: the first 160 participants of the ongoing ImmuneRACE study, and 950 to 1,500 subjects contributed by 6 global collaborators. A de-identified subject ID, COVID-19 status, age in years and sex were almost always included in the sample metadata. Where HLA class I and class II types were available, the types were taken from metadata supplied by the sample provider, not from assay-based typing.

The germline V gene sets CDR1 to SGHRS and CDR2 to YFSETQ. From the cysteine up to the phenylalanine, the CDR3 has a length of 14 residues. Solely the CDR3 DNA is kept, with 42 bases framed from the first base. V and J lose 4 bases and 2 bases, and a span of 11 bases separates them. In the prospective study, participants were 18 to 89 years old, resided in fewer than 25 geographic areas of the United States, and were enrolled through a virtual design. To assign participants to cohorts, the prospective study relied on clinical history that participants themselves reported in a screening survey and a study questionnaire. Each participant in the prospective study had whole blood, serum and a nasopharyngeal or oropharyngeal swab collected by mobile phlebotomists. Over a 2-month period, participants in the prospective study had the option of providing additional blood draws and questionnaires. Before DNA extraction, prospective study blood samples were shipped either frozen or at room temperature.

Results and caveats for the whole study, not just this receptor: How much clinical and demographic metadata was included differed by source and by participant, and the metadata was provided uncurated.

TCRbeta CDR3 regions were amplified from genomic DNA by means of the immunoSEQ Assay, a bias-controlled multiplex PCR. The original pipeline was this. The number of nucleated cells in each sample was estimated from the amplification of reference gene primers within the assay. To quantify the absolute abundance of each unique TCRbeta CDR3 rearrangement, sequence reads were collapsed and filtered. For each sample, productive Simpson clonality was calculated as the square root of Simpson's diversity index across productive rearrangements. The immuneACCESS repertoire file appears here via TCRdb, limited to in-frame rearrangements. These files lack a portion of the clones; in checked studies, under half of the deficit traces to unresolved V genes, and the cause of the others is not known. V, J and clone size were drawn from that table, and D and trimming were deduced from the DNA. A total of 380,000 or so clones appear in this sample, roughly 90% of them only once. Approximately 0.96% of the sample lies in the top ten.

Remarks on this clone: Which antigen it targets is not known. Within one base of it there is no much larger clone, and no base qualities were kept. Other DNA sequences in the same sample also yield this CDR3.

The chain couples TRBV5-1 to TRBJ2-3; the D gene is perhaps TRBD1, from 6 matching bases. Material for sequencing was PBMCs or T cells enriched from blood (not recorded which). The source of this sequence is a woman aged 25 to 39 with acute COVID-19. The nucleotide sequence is TGCGCCAGCAGCCCGAGGGGGTCCACAGATACGCAGTATTTT. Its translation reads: CASSPRGSTDTQYF.